These T cell receptor beta chains were read from a single sample in a study of neoadjuvant anti-PD-1 for oral cavity cancer. Here immunoSEQ multiplex PCR was the method, and the copy in TCRdb shows in-frame clones only, minus some. The table records approximately 5,000 clones, roughly three fifths of them present only once. This specimen was tumor tissue, taken after nivolumab (anti-PD-1) treatment. The receptor set was obtained from a person aged 35-80 years with oral cavity squamous cell carcinoma. Both conserved end residues are part of each CDR3. A D gene is named only where the DNA matches it firmly. Part of the rows lack a size; the others show once, few, many or a class for expanded clones.

D: TRBD2
J: TRBJ2-5
V: TRBV7-6
size: few
DNA: TGTGCCAGCAGCCCTAGCGGGCCACAAGAGACCCAGTACTTC
CDR3: CASSPSGPQETQYF

D: NA
J: TRBJ1-4
V: TRBV13
size: NA
DNA: TGTGCCAGCAGCTCCCGACAGTCGGACGAAAAACTGTTTTTT
CDR3: CASSSRQSDEKLFF

D: NA
J: TRBJ2-3
V: TRBV2
size: NA
DNA: TGTGCCAGCAGTGAATATGCAGATACGCAGTATTTT
CDR3: CASSEYADTQYF

D: NA
J: TRBJ2-5
V: TRBV6-4
size: NA
DNA: TGTGCCAGCAGTTCCCTCGCGGAGAGCCCCCAGTACTTC
CDR3: CASSSLAESPQYF

D: TRBD1
J: TRBJ1-5
V: TRBV7-2
size: NA
DNA: TGTGCCAGCAGCTTAAAAGGACAGGGTAATCAGCCCCAGCATTTT
CDR3: CASSLKGQGNQPQHF

D: NA
J: TRBJ1-4
V: TRBV2
size: NA
DNA: TGTGCCAGCAGTAGCCGGTCCTCCAACCCTAATGAAAAACTGTTTTTT
CDR3: CASSSRSSNPNEKLFF

D: NA
J: TRBJ1-3
V: TRBV23-1
size: NA
DNA: TGCGCCAGCGAACCTCCGCTGCGTCCCTCAATACGCTGGGAGGGAAACACCATATATTTT
CDR3: CASEPPLRPSIRWEGNTIYF

D: NA
J: TRBJ1-1
V: TRBV20-1
size: few
DNA: TGCAGTTATAACAGGGTTACTGAAGCTTTCTTT
CDR3: CSYNRVTEAFF

D: NA
J: TRBJ2-3
V: TRBV27
size: NA
DNA: TGTGCCAGCAGTTTTGCCAGGACAGATACGCAGTATTTT
CDR3: CASSFARTDTQYF

D: TRBD2
J: TRBJ2-1
V: TRBV5-4
size: NA
DNA: TGTGCCAGCAGCTTGTTCGGGGCGGGAGGAGTGTACAATGAGCAGTTCTTC
CDR3: CASSLFGAGGVYNEQFF

D: NA
J: TRBJ1-5
V: TRBV20-1
size: few
DNA: TGCAGTGCTAGAGAACAGCATTTT
CDR3: CSAREQHF

D: NA
J: TRBJ2-7
V: TRBV9
size: NA
DNA: TGTGCCAGCAGCGTAGCACAGGGAGGTACCTACGAGCAGTACTTC
CDR3: CASSVAQGGTYEQYF

D: NA
J: TRBJ2-3
V: TRBV6-1
size: NA
DNA: TGTGCCAGCAGCCCCGGGCGGGGCACAGATACGCAGTATTTT
CDR3: CASSPGRGTDTQYF

D: TRBD1
J: TRBJ1-3
V: TRBV6-1
size: NA
DNA: TGTGCCAGCAGTGACGCCGGGACAGGGGTAGGAAACACCATATATTTT
CDR3: CASSDAGTGVGNTIYF

D: NA
J: TRBJ1-2
V: TRBV6-5
size: NA
DNA: TGTGCCAGCAGTTGGTCAGAAGAACGGAAAGGAGGCTACACCTTC
CDR3: CASSWSEERKGGYTF

D: TRBD1
J: TRBJ2-3
V: TRBV11-2
size: NA
DNA: TGTGCCAGCAGCTTAGCCTCCGGGACAGTGGGACATACGCAGTATTTT
CDR3: CASSLASGTVGHTQYF

D: NA
J: TRBJ2-7
V: TRBV19
size: NA
DNA: TGTGCCAGTACCAGTCCCTCCTACGAGCAGTACTTC
CDR3: CASTSPSYEQYF

D: NA
J: TRBJ2-7
V: TRBV14
size: few
DNA: TGTGCCAGCAGCCAAGTCCCTTCCGGAGAGCAGTACTTC
CDR3: CASSQVPSGEQYF

D: NA
J: TRBJ1-1
V: TRBV11-2
size: NA
DNA: TGTGCCAGCAGCTTCCCAGGGTACACTGAAGCTTTCTTT
CDR3: CASSFPGYTEAFF

D: TRBD2
J: TRBJ2-3
V: TRBV5-1
size: few
DNA: TGCGCCAGCAGCCCTCGTCTAGCGGGAGTTCGCACAGATACGCAGTATTTT
CDR3: CASSPRLAGVRTDTQYF

D: NA
J: TRBJ2-5
V: TRBV28
size: NA
DNA: TGTGCCAGCAGCCCCCAGGAGGAGACCCAGTACTTC
CDR3: CASSPQEETQYF

D: NA
J: TRBJ2-3
V: TRBV11-2
size: NA
DNA: TGTGCCAGCAGCTTAGCCGCCAGCCTAGATACGCAGTATTTT
CDR3: CASSLAASLDTQYF

D: NA
J: TRBJ1-1
V: TRBV4-1
size: NA
DNA: TGCGCCAGCAGCCAAGGCCTCCGGGAGCGTGGAATGAACACTGAAGCTTTCTTT
CDR3: CASSQGLRERGMNTEAFF

D: TRBD2
J: TRBJ2-2
V: TRBV7-6
size: NA
DNA: TGTGCCAGCAGCTTAGGTGCGGGAGGGCCTGGAACCGGGGAGCTGTTTTTT
CDR3: CASSLGAGGPGTGELFF

D: NA
J: TRBJ2-1
V: TRBV2
size: few
DNA: TGTGCCAGCAGTCCGACTAGGGATGAGCAGTTCTTC
CDR3: CASSPTRDEQFF

D: TRBD1
J: TRBJ2-7
V: TRBV7-9
size: NA
DNA: TGTGCCAGCAGCTCCCCCTGGACAGGGGGAGAAGAGCAGTACTTC
CDR3: CASSSPWTGGEEQYF

D: TRBD1
J: TRBJ2-1
V: TRBV27
size: NA
DNA: TGTGCCAGCAGTTTGAGGACAGGGACCCACAATGAGCAGTTCTTC
CDR3: CASSLRTGTHNEQFF

D: TRBD2
J: TRBJ2-3
V: TRBV5-4
size: few
DNA: TGTGCCAGCAGCTTGACTAGCGGGAGGGAAGATACGCAGTATTTT
CDR3: CASSLTSGREDTQYF

D: NA
J: TRBJ1-6
V: TRBV2
size: few
DNA: TGTGCCAGCAGTGAAGGCCCGGGGTCCTATAATTCACCCCTCCACTTT
CDR3: CASSEGPGSYNSPLHF

D: TRBD1
J: TRBJ1-6
V: TRBV6-4
size: NA
DNA: TGTGCCAGCAGTGTCAGCCCCGGGACAGGGGATTCACCCCTCCACTTT
CDR3: CASSVSPGTGDSPLHF

D: NA
J: TRBJ1-1
V: TRBV10-2
size: NA
DNA: TGCGCCAGCAGCGCCAAAAGTTTTGAAGCTTTCTTT
CDR3: CASSAKSFEAFF

D: NA
J: TRBJ1-1
V: TRBV4-1
size: NA
DNA: TGCGCCAGCAGAATTGGGACCCAACCCACCCTCGAGCCTGAAGCTTTCTTT
CDR3: CASRIGTQPTLEPEAFF

D: NA
J: TRBJ2-1
V: TRBV6-5
size: NA
DNA: TGTGCCAGCGCTCCGGGACCTGTGTCCTACAATGAGCAGTTCTTC
CDR3: CASAPGPVSYNEQFF

D: NA
J: TRBJ2-1
V: TRBV15
size: NA
DNA: TGTGCCACCAGCAGAGTAAGAGGGTACAATGAGCAGTTCTTC
CDR3: CATSRVRGYNEQFF

D: NA
J: TRBJ2-7
V: TRBV7-9
size: few
DNA: TGTGCCAGCAGCCCCGGCCTTTTGGGACGGTTCGTGGAGGAGCAGTACTTC
CDR3: CASSPGLLGRFVEEQYF

D: NA
J: TRBJ2-1
V: TRBV7-6
size: NA
DNA: TGTGCCAGCAGCATCACAGTGAGCTCCTACAATGAGCAGTTCTTC
CDR3: CASSITVSSYNEQFF

D: NA
J: TRBJ1-2
V: TRBV28
size: few
DNA: TGTGCCAGCAGTTCGGAGGGGCTTGGGGGCTACACCTTC
CDR3: CASSSEGLGGYTF

D: TRBD2
J: TRBJ2-1
V: TRBV6-1
size: few
DNA: TGTGCCGGGTGGGAGGGTAATGAGCAGTTCTTC
CDR3: CAGWEGNEQFF

D: TRBD1
J: TRBJ1-5
V: TRBV28
size: NA
DNA: TGTGCCAGCAGCCCACTGACAGGGGGCACAAGCAATCAGCCCCAGCATTTT
CDR3: CASSPLTGGTSNQPQHF

D: TRBD2
J: TRBJ2-7
V: TRBV7-2
size: NA
DNA: TGTGCCAGCAGCCCGGGTGGCGGGAGAGGCGAGCAGTACTTC
CDR3: CASSPGGGRGEQYF